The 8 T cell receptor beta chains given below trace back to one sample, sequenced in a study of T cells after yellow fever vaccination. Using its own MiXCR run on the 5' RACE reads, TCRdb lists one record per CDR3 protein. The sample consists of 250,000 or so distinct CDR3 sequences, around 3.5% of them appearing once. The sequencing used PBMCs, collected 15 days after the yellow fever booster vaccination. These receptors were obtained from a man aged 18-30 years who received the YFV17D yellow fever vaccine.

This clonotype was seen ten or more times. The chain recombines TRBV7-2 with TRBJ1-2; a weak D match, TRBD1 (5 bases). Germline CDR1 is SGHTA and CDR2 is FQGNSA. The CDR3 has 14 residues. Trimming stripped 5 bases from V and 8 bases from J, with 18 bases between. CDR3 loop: CASSRDSLSKGYTF. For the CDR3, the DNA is TGTGCCAGCAGCCGGGACTCACTTTCGAAAGGCTACACCTTC.

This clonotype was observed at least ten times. This CDR3 is CASILGALAGARGTDTQYF. In DNA, the CDR3 is TGTGCCAGCATCCTCGGGGCCCTAGCGGGGGCCCGTGGTACAGATACGCAGTATTTT. The chain couples TRBV7-9 to TRBJ2-3, with 10 nucleotides matching TRBD2. The V gene's germline CDR1 is SEHNR and CDR2 FQNEAQ (reference sequence). The J segment lost 3 bases and the V segment lost 7 bases, leaving 19 bases of the junction unmatched. The CDR3 has 19 residues.

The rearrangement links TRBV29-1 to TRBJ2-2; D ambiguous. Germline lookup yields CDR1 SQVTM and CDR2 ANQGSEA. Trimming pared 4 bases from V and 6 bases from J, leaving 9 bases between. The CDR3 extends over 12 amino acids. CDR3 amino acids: CSVAAWSGELFF. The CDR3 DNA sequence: TGCAGCGTTGCGGCTTGGTCCGGGGAGCTGTTTTTT.

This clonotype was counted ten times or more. The DNA for the CDR3 is TGTGCCAGCAGCCGTCAGGGGTCTGAGCAGTACTTC. Amino acid sequence: CASSRQGSEQYF. The chain employs TRBV5-4 and TRBJ2-7; D perhaps matches TRBD1 (6 bases). The CDR3 spans 12 residues. Germline V lookup: CDR1 SGHNT, CDR2 YYREEE (reference sequence). V was clipped by 4 bases and J by 7 bases, with 12 bases between them.

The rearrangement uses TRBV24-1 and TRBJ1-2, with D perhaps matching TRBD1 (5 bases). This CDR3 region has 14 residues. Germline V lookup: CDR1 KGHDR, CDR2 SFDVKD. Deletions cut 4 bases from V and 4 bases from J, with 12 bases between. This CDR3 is CATSDSTVGYGYTF. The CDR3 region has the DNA TGTGCCACCAGTGACTCGACAGTGGGCTATGGCTACACCTTC.

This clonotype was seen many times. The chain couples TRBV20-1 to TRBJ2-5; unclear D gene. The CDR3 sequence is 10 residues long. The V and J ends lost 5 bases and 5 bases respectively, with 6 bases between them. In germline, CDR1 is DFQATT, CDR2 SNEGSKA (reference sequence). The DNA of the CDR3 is TGCAGTGCTCGGATGGAGACCCAGTACTTC. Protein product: CSARMETQYF.

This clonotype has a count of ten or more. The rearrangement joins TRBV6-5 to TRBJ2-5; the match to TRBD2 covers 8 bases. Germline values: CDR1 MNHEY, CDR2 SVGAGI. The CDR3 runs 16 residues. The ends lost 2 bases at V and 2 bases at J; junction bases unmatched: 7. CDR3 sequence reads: CASSYGGGGPQETQYF. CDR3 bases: TGTGCCAGCAGTTACGGAGGCGGGGGGCCTCAAGAGACCCAGTACTTC.

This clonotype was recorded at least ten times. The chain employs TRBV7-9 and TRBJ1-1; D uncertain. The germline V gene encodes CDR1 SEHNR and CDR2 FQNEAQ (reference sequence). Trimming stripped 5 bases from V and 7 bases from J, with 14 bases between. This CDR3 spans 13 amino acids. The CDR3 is CASSLVGLDEAFF. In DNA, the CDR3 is TGTGCCAGCAGCCTAGTAGGGTTGGATGAAGCTTTCTTT.